This TCR beta chain was documented in a study of blood T cell repertoires in COVID-19. About the study: The United States, Italy and Spain were the sources of the acute and convalescent COVID-19 samples. From T cells, B-cell-depleted T cells, or PBMCs came the material, which was cDNA or gDNA.

Original processing methods: Reference gene primers were amplified, and this amplification served to estimate nucleated cell counts. Produced via immunoSEQ multiplex PCR; TCRdb's table is partial and in-frame only. The DNA gave D and trimming, while V, J and clone size come from that table. Here the sample spans approximately 150,000 clones, roughly 93% being singletons. Patients at the Seattle site were enrolled during active infection and followed longitudinally. The CDR3 is 13 amino acids. V was cut by 6 bases and J by 4 bases, with 10 bases left in between. CDR1 is MNHEY, CDR2 SMNVEV, per germline (reference sequence).

The clonotype was recovered from a woman aged 55-69 years with COVID-19, enrolled during active disease. Material for sequencing was peripheral blood. The chain joins TRBV27 to TRBJ1-5, with D unresolved. In nucleotides, the CDR3 is TGTGCCAGCAGACTTCGAGAAAATCAGCCCCAGCATTTT. Encoded protein: CASRLRENQPQHF.